The 11 T cell receptor beta chains listed next were all sequenced from one sample in a study of T cells in Graves' hyperthyroidism and ophthalmopathy. The source material, RNA transcripts, was used to amplify TCR beta CDR3 regions. First-round RT-PCR targeting the TCR CDR3 was performed with the HTBI primer set. MiXCR, run by TCRdb on the multiplex PCR reads, gives a single entry per CDR3 protein. The sample records 600,000 or so distinct CDR3 sequences, around 42% being singletons. The sequenced sample was peripheral blood or thyroid tissue (not recorded which). These receptors were taken from a woman aged 18-29 years with Graves' hyperthyroidism.

This clonotype has only a few counts. This sequence joins TRBV12-3 or TRBV12-4 and TRBJ2-7; maybe TRBD1 (6 bases). The V end was cut by 7 bases, the J end by 7 bases, with 23 bases between. This CDR3 has 15 amino acids. CDR3 protein: CASMNRGSAGEEQYF. For the CDR3, the DNA is TGTGCCAGCATGAACCGGGGTAGCGCAGGGGAGGAGCAGTACTTC.

The genes are TRBV10-3 and TRBJ1-4; no reliable D call. CDR3 size: 14 residues. Trimming shortened V by 3 bases and J by 2 bases, and 7 bases separated the two germline ends. Looked up from germline, CDR1 is ENHRY and CDR2 is SYGVKD. CDR3 amino acids: CAISDEATNEKLFF. Written as DNA, the CDR3 is TGTGCCATCAGTGACGAGGCGACTAATGAAAAACTGTTTTTT.

This clonotype was observed a few times. This chain connects TRBV4-1 to TRBJ2-5; tentatively, D is TRBD1 (6 bases). The CDR3 sequence is 13 residues long. Between the trimmed V and J ends, which lost 2 bases and 5 bases, there was a span of 9 bases. Germline V gives CDR1 MGHRA, CDR2 YSYEKL. The CDR3 loop is CASSQTGWETQYF. In nucleotides, the CDR3 is TGCGCCAGCAGCCAAACAGGGTGGGAGACCCAGTACTTC.

This chain uses TRBV24-1 with TRBJ2-5; 13 nucleotides align to TRBD2. This CDR3 comprises 14 residues. Germline V gene lookup returns CDR1 KGHDR and CDR2 SFDVKD. V gave up 6 bases and J gave up 5 bases; unmatched junction bases: 2. Here the CDR3 DNA reads TGTGCCACCAGTAGACTAGCGGGAGGCGAGACCCAGTACTTC. It codes for CATSRLAGGETQYF.

The gene calls are TRBV12-3 or TRBV12-4 and TRBJ1-6; 10 nucleotides agree with TRBD1. The CDR3 is made up of 16 amino acids. J gave up 4 bases and V 6 bases, and 6 bases lay outside the gene matches. CDR3 in amino acids: CASSPRDRGYNSPLHF. CDR3 DNA sequence: TGTGCCAGCAGCCCTCGGGACAGGGGATATAATTCACCCCTCCACTTT.

This clonotype was counted many times. CDR3 residues: CASSLDWTRLEQYF. The CDR3 nucleotides read TGTGCCAGCAGCTTGGATTGGACGCGTCTGGAGCAGTACTTC. The V and J genes are TRBV7-2 and TRBJ2-7, with D hard to call. The CDR3 loop spans 14 amino acids. V was trimmed by 3 bases and J by 7 bases, leaving 16 bases between them. CDR1 is SGHTA, CDR2 FQGNSA, per germline.

The chain employs TRBV29-1 and TRBJ2-5; 7 bases agree with TRBD1. CDR3 length equals 11 residues. The germline CDR1 and CDR2 sequences are SQVTM and ANQGSEA. The V and J ends lost 8 bases and 7 bases, in that order; junction bases with no gene match: 7. CDR3 DNA sequence: TGCAGCCACCGACAGGGATGGACCCAGTACTTC. This encodes CSHRQGWTQYF.

The chain joins TRBV2 to TRBJ2-5; D is perhaps TRBD2 (6 bases). Germline CDR1 SNHLY, CDR2 FYNNEI. This CDR3 comprises 14 residues. V lost 10 bases and J 0 bases, leaving 15 bases between the germline ends. The CDR3 region has the DNA TGTGCCAACACGATCCAGCGGGACCAAGAGACCCAGTACTTC. Amino acid sequence: CANTIQRDQETQYF. The variable domain in full, with the rest retrieved from reference TRBV2 and TRBJ2-5, is EPEVTQTPSHQVTQMGQEVILRCVPISNHLYFYWYRQILGQKVEFLVSFYNNEISEKSEIFDDQFSVERPDGSNFTLKIRSTKLEDSAMYFCANTIQRDQETQYFGPGTRLLVL.

This clonotype showed up just a few times. V is TRBV7-2 and J is TRBJ2-7; D gene unclear. From germline, CDR1 is SGHTA and CDR2 FQGNSA. With 5 bases removed from V and 2 bases from J, the gap between germline ends came to 16 bases. This CDR3 spans 15 amino acids. For the CDR3, the DNA is TGTGCCAGCAGCCTCATCTCGGGTGCGACCTACGAGCAGTACTTC. Translation gives CASSLISGATYEQYF.

The CDR3: CSASRLDRDGELFF. CDR3 nucleotide sequence: TGCAGTGCTAGCCGACTCGACAGGGACGGGGAGCTGTTTTTT. This sequence joins TRBV20-1 and TRBJ2-2, with 7 nucleotides matching TRBD1. CDR1 and CDR2 (germline): DFQATT, SNEGSKA (reference sequence). After removal of 3 bases from V and 7 bases from J, the junction contained 8 bases not matched to a gene. This CDR3 has 14 amino acids.

The chain recombines TRBV29-1 with TRBJ1-2; TRBD1 agrees at 7 bases. The V gene's germline CDR1 is SQVTM and CDR2 ANQGSEA. The CDR3 length is 16 residues. J was trimmed by 0 bases and V by 0 bases; bases with no gene match: 7. This CDR3 reads CSVEDWRGPTNYGYTF. Here the CDR3 DNA reads TGCAGCGTTGAAGATTGGAGGGGGCCGACTAACTATGGCTACACCTTC.